These 16 T cell receptor beta chains came from one sample sequenced in a study of cytomegalovirus exposure and HLA in healthy donors. Primers: 60 Vbeta forward and 13 Jbeta reverse. Assay: immunoSEQ multiplex PCR; the TCRdb copy retains only in-frame clones and omits some. Here the sample spans around 110,000 clones, around four fifths being singletons. The sequenced sample was PBMCs. These TCRs come from a man aged 50 to 60 in good health and CMV-seronegative.

This chain connects TRBV11-2 to TRBJ1-1; D gene unclear. Germline loops: CDR1 SGHAT, CDR2 FQNNGV. Deletions cut 1 base from V and 3 bases from J, with 6 bases between. The CDR3 has 13 residues. Here the CDR3 reads CASSLAEYTEAFF. CDR3 DNA sequence: TGTGCCAGCAGCTTAGCCGAGTACACTGAAGCTTTCTTT.

The chain joins TRBV7-9 to TRBJ2-2; D is perhaps TRBD1 (6 bases). The CDR3 runs to 14 residues. Germline V gene sequence: CDR1 SEHNR, CDR2 FQNEAQ (reference sequence). Between the trimmed V and J ends, which lost 4 bases and 7 bases, there was a span of 13 bases. The CDR3 region has the DNA TGTGCCAGCAGCTCCACAGGGTCGGTCGGGGAGCTGTTTTTT. Translation: CASSSTGSVGELFF. Looking up the rest from reference TRBV7-9 and TRBJ2-2 gives the full variable domain: DTGVSQNPRHKITKRGQNVTFRCDPISEHNRLYWYRQTLGQGPEFLTYFQNEAQLEKSRLLSDRFSAERPKGSFSTLEIQRTEQGDSAMYLCASSSTGSVGELFFGEGSRLTVL.

This clone has more than one count but fewer than ten. The chain has TRBV25-1 and TRBJ2-1; the match to TRBD1 covers 12 bases. The length of the CDR3 is 15 residues. V shed 4 bases and J 7 bases; nucleotides not matched to a gene: 5. Germline CDR1 MGHDK, CDR2 SYGVNS. The CDR3 spells CASSVGTGGLNEQFF. CDR3 nucleotide sequence: TGTGCCAGCAGTGTTGGGACAGGGGGCTTGAATGAGCAGTTCTTC.

The chain recombines TRBV5-4 with TRBJ2-7, with 9 bases fitting TRBD1. Trimming cost V 5 bases and J 9 bases; bases outside gene matches: 6. Germline CDR1 SGHNT, CDR2 YYREEE (reference sequence). This CDR3 contains 12 residues. DNA for the CDR3: TGTGCCAGCAGTCGGACAGGGGCCGGGCAGTACTTC. This gives the protein CASSRTGAGQYF. The whole variable domain, remainder taken from reference TRBV5-4 and TRBJ2-7, is ETGVTQSPTHLIKTRGQQVTLRCSSQSGHNTVSWYQQALGQGPQFIFQYYREEENGRGNFPPRFSGLQFPNYSSELNVNALELDDSALYLCASSRTGAGQYFGPGTRLTVT.

The V and J genes are TRBV25-1 and TRBJ2-5, with 8 bases that match TRBD1. The trim removed 4 bases at V and 11 bases at J, leaving 9 bases unmatched. This CDR3 contains 13 residues. CDR1 and CDR2 (germline): MGHDK, SYGVNS. The CDR3 loop is CASSGQGIKLQYF. CDR3 bases: TGTGCCAGCAGTGGACAGGGGATCAAATTACAGTACTTC.

This rearrangement joins TRBV5-4 to TRBJ1-1; D ambiguous. There are 16 residues in the CDR3. Per germline, CDR1 SGHNT and CDR2 YYREEE (reference sequence). Trimming pared 0 bases from V and 0 bases from J, leaving 12 bases between. CDR3 sequence: CASSLANRLLNTEAFF. Written as DNA, the CDR3 is TGTGCCAGCAGCTTGGCCAACCGACTGCTGAACACTGAAGCTTTCTTT.

This chain connects TRBV11-2 to TRBJ1-3, with TRBD1 identical over 7 bases. This CDR3 spans 16 amino acids. CDR1 is SGHAT, CDR2 FQNNGV, per germline. The trim removed 6 bases at V and 0 bases at J, leaving 8 bases unmatched. The CDR3 reads CASRRTGKFSGNTIYF. The CDR3 nucleotides are TGTGCCAGCAGGCGGACAGGCAAGTTCTCTGGAAACACCATATATTTT.

The chain couples TRBV5-1 to TRBJ2-2; 12 bases are shared with TRBD2. The CDR3 has 17 residues. Trimming removed 1 base from V and 2 bases from J; junction bases left unmatched: 3. Germline CDR1 SGHRS, CDR2 YFSETQ. The CDR3 nucleotides are TGCGCCAGCAGCTTGACTAGCGGGGGGCCAAACACCGGGGAGCTGTTTTTT. Protein: CASSLTSGGPNTGELFF.

This chain links TRBV9 with TRBJ2-7, with D possibly being TRBD2 (6 bases). V was cut by 3 bases and J by 3 bases, with 16 bases left in between. CDR1 and CDR2 from the germline V gene are SGDLS and YYNGEE. This CDR3 is built from 15 residues. CDR3 DNA sequence: TGTGCCAGCAGCGGAGGCCCCGGGAGCAACTACGAGCAGTACTTC. Its translation is CASSGGPGSNYEQYF.

In this sample, this clone turned up once. The gene calls are TRBV28 and TRBJ1-3, with D perhaps matching TRBD1 (6 bases). The CDR3 is 16 amino acids. V was cut by 2 bases and J by 0 bases, with 11 bases left in between. The germline V gene encodes CDR1 MDHEN and CDR2 SYDVKM. The CDR3 sequence: CASSLPGQISGNTIYF. In nucleotides, the CDR3 is TGTGCCAGCAGTTTACCTGGACAGATCTCTGGAAACACCATATATTTT.

The V call is TRBV25-1, the J call TRBJ2-7; D gene unclear. CDR1 and CDR2 from the germline V gene are MGHDK and SYGVNS. V dropped 6 bases and J dropped 6 bases, with 15 bases sitting between them. CDR3 length equals 13 residues. This chain's CDR3 is CASSGRVIFEQYF. CDR3 DNA sequence: TGTGCCAGCAGCGGCCGGGTTATATTCGAGCAGTACTTC.

V is TRBV11-2 and J is TRBJ2-1; possible D gene TRBD2, 6 bases. This CDR3 is 14 amino acids long. Germline CDR1 is SGHAT and CDR2 is FQNNGV. Trimming pared 4 bases from V and 9 bases from J, leaving 16 bases between. CDR3 protein: CASSSGLAGGEQFF. DNA of the CDR3: TGTGCCAGCAGCTCGGGACTCGCTGGGGGTGAGCAGTTCTTC.

The J gene is TRBJ2-6, the V gene TRBV18; D may be TRBD1 (5 bases). The CDR3 extends over 14 amino acids. The germline V gene has CDR1 KGHSH and CDR2 LQKENI. The V gene lost 4 bases and the J gene lost 4 bases, with 8 bases spanning the gap. The CDR3 loop is CASSQGAGANVLTF. CDR3 nucleotides: TGTGCCAGCTCACAAGGGGCCGGGGCCAACGTCCTGACTTTC.

The rearrangement joins TRBV18 to TRBJ1-6; D gene ambiguous. The V and J ends lost 3 bases and 7 bases respectively, with 13 bases between them. The CDR3 is made up of 15 amino acids. Germline values: CDR1 KGHSH, CDR2 LQKENI. The CDR3, as DNA: TGTGCCAGCTCACCTTCTACGGCGGAAAATTCACCCCTCCACTTT. Its translation: CASSPSTAENSPLHF.

This clone was seen only once. The V and J genes are TRBV7-4 and TRBJ1-4; the D gene is possibly TRBD1 (6 bases). CDR3 length: 21 residues. In germline, CDR1 is SGHVT, CDR2 SQSDAQ. The V and J ends lost 4 bases and 0 bases respectively, with 27 bases between them. The CDR3 loop is CASSYREWGRSGVSTNEKLFF. Written as DNA, the CDR3 is TGTGCCAGCAGCTACCGAGAGTGGGGGCGATCAGGGGTTTCAACTAATGAAAAACTGTTTTTT.

The chain links TRBV5-1 to TRBJ1-2; no firm D call. CDR1 and CDR2 (germline): SGHRS, YFSETQ. Trimming cost V 4 bases and J 8 bases, with 18 bases left between them. The CDR3 totals 14 residues. DNA for the CDR3: TGCGCCAGCAGCCTAGGAGACCAGAGGGCGGGCTACACCTTC. Protein: CASSLGDQRAGYTF.